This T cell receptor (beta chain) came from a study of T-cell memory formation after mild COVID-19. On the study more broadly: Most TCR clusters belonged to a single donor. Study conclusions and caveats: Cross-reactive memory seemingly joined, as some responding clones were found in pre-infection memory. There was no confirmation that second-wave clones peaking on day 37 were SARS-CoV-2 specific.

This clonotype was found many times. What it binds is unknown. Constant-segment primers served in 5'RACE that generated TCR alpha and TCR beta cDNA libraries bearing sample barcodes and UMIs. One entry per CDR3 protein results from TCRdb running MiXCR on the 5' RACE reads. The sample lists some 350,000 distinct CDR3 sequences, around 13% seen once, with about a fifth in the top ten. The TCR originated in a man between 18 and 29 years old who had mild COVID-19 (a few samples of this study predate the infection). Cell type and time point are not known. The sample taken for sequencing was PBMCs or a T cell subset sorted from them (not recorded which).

For the CDR3, the DNA is TGCGCCAGCAGCCAAGATAAAGGCGCGGCCGAGCAGTTCTTC. It specifies CASSQDKGAAEQFF. The gene calls are TRBV4-3 and TRBJ2-1; no clear D gene. This CDR3 is built from 14 residues. The germline V and J ends were trimmed by 0 bases and 10 bases, with 13 bases remaining between them. Germline V gene data show CDR1 as LGHNA and CDR2 as YSLEER.